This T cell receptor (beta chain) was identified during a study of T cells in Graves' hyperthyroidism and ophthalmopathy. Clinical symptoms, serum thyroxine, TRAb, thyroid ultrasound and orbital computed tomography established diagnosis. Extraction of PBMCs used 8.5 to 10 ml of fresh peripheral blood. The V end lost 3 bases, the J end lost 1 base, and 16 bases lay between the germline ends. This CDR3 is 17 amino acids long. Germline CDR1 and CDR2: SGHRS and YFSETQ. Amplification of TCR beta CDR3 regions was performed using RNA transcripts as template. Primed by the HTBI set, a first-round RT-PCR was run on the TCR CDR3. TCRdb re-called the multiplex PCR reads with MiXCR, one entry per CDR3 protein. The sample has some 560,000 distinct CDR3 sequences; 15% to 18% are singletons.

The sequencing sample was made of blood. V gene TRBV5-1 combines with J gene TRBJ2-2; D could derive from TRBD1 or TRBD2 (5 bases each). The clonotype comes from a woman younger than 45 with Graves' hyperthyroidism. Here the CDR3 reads CASSSRLGTLNTGELFF. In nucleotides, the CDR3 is TGCGCCAGCAGCTCCCGGCTCGGGACCCTGAACACCGGGGAGCTGTTTTTT.